This T cell receptor (beta chain) was retrieved from a study of CD8 T cells in Susac syndrome. Across the study: Roughly 6 sequenced Susac syndrome patients had clinically active disease, while eight were in remission. Study observations and caveats: Clonal expansion involving Susac CD8+ cells peaked in TEMRA cells and active patients.

A word on this clonotype: Its target is not known.

The TEMRA cells underwent FACS enrichment, while the CD8+ and CD4+ T cells underwent negative isolation. The CDR3 length is 17 residues. V was cut by 8 bases and J by 2 bases, with 23 bases left in between. Germline values: CDR1 LNHNV, CDR2 YYDKDF (reference sequence). Random-hexamer reverse transcription was applied to about 0.5 to 1 ug RNA. TCRdb redid the calling of the immunoSEQ multiplex PCR reads with MiXCR, one entry per CDR3 protein. The sample lists some 200,000 distinct CDR3 sequences, 95% occurring once. This receptor was taken from a human donor with Susac syndrome. The rearrangement uses TRBV15 and TRBJ2-3; tentatively, D is TRBD1 or TRBD2 (5 bases each). Input material: CD8+ T cells from PBMCs. The CDR3 DNA follows: TGTGCCACCTGTCACCGGGCCAGGGCGGGCGTCACAGATACGCAGTATTTT. Translating it yields CATCHRARAGVTDTQYF.